Below are 32 T cell receptor beta chains sequenced from a single sample in a study of shared clonotypes between healthy human individuals (dated by TCRdb to about 2020). CD8 naive samples were obtained by positive selection for CCR7 among CD45RO-negative cells, yielding a CD45RA+CCR7+ population from which TemRA cells were excluded. The library came from the immunoSEQ multiplex PCR assay. Entries here come from immuneACCESS through TCRdb and include only in-frame sequences with V and J called. Some clones fail to appear in such tables; in the studies checked, an unresolved V gene covers under half of the shortfall, and the cause of the remainder is unknown. In this sample the table shows about 2.1 million clones, roughly 93% of which occur a single time. The top ten hold around 1.7% of the sample. The sequenced sample consisted of naive CD8+ T cells from PBMCs. The meaning of the sample's cell subset or site label: CD45RA+CCR7+. The receptors here all came from a young man in good health. Some clones in this sample may be carry-over from other donors' samples.

The chain carries TRBV19 and TRBJ2-7; a weak D match, TRBD2 (6 bases). The CDR3 has 16 residues. The germline V gene encodes CDR1 LNHDA and CDR2 SQIVND (reference sequence). V gave up 5 bases and J gave up 3 bases, with 20 bases separating them. CDR3 sequence (DNA): TGTGCCAGTAGTCTCGCAGCGGGTATGGCCTACTACGAGCAGTACTTC. Its protein is CASSLAAGMAYYEQYF.

In the case of this clone: This sample includes further DNA sequences coding for the same CDR3. The chain uses TRBV10-3 and TRBJ2-3; 8 positions match TRBD1. The CDR3 spans 14 residues. V shed 3 bases, J shed 6 bases, and the junction held 5 bases outside the gene matches. Germline CDR1 reads ENHRY; CDR2 reads SYGVKD. CDR3 amino acids: CAISDDRGRDTQYF. CDR3 DNA: TGTGCCATCAGTGACGACAGGGGACGGGATACGCAGTATTTT.

This chain links TRBV9 with TRBJ1-2; D is uncertain. V lost 3 bases and J lost 0, with 12 bases in between. Germline V gives CDR1 SGDLS, CDR2 YYNGEE. The CDR3 sequence is 15 residues long. CDR3 sequence: CASSDDLTANYGYTF. CDR3 nucleotide sequence: TGTGCCAGCAGCGATGATCTCACAGCTAACTATGGCTACACCTTC.

CDR3 region: CASSPGTGVSTEAFF. Written as DNA, the CDR3 is TGCGCCAGCAGCCCCGGGACAGGGGTTTCAACTGAAGCTTTCTTT. The rearrangement joins TRBV5-1 to TRBJ1-1; 10 bases match TRBD1. The CDR3 consists of 15 residues. J lost 5 bases, V lost 4 bases, and 8 bases had no gene match. Germline loops: CDR1 SGHRS, CDR2 YFSETQ.

The CDR3 DNA follows: TGTGCCAGCAGTTACGCCGAGGGCCTCTACAATGAGCAGTTCTTC. Residues: CASSYAEGLYNEQFF. The chain uses TRBV6-5 and TRBJ2-1, with D possibly TRBD2 on 5 matching bases. This CDR3 comprises 15 residues. V was trimmed by 2 bases and J by 3 bases, leaving 11 bases between them. The germline V gene encodes CDR1 MNHEY and CDR2 SVGAGI.

The rearrangement links TRBV5-4 to TRBJ2-2; TRBD2 matches 7 bases. CDR3 size: 16 residues. The trim removed 2 bases at V and 3 bases at J, leaving 7 bases unmatched. Germline values: CDR1 SGHNT, CDR2 YYREEE (reference sequence). The CDR3 bases are TGTGCCAGCAGCTTAAGGCGGGAGCTGGACACCGGGGAGCTGTTTTTT. Protein: CASSLRRELDTGELFF. Using reference TRBV5-4 and TRBJ2-2 for the parts outside the CDR3, the full variable domain is ETGVTQSPTHLIKTRGQQVTLRCSSQSGHNTVSWYQQALGQGPQFIFQYYREEENGRGNFPPRFSGLQFPNYSSELNVNALELDDSALYLCASSLRRELDTGELFFGEGSRLTVL.

The chain carries TRBV7-7 and TRBJ2-5, with D perhaps assigned TRBD1 or TRBD2 (5 bases each). V was trimmed by 1 base and J by 4 bases, leaving 16 bases between them. Per germline, CDR1 SSHAT and CDR2 FNYEAQ (reference sequence). The CDR3 extends over 16 amino acids. CDR3 nucleotide sequence: TGTGCCAGCAGCTTAGATCCGGGACCAACCCTAGAGACCCAGTACTTC. This sequence encodes CASSLDPGPTLETQYF.

This clone has just a few counts. V usage is TRBV4-1 and J usage is TRBJ1-1; a weak D match, TRBD1 (6 bases). V was shortened by 0 bases and J by 1 base, with 9 bases between the two germline ends. The CDR3 has 15 residues. Germline CDR1 reads MGHRA; CDR2 reads YSYEKL. The CDR3 protein is CASSQDRTANTEAFF. For the CDR3, the DNA is TGCGCCAGCAGCCAAGATCGGACAGCGAACACTGAAGCTTTCTTT.

The chain links TRBV30 to TRBJ1-2; TRBD1 aligns across 11 bases. Germline V lookup: CDR1 GTSNPN, CDR2 SVGIG (reference sequence). The length of the CDR3 is 14 residues. This CDR3 is CASIWDRGTYGYTF. CDR3 nucleotide sequence: TGTGCTTCAATCTGGGACAGGGGGACCTATGGCTACACCTTC.

The J gene is TRBJ1-1, the V gene TRBV15; 7 bases fit TRBD1. Germline V gene sequence: CDR1 LNHNV, CDR2 YYDKDF (reference sequence). The CDR3 has 14 amino acids. V shed 0 bases, J shed 7 bases, and the junction held 5 bases outside the gene matches. CDR3 DNA sequence: TGTGCCACCAGCAGAGAGGAGAGGGGGCATGAAGCTTTCTTT. Encoded protein: CATSREERGHEAFF.

The V call is TRBV7-9, the J call TRBJ2-1; tentative D call: TRBD1 (5 bases). Germline assignment: CDR1 SEHNR and CDR2 FQNEAQ (reference sequence). This CDR3 has 13 amino acids. V lost 5 bases and J 8 bases, leaving 13 bases between the germline ends. The CDR3 nucleotides read TGTGCCAGCAGCCTCAGGGCCACGGATGAGCAGTTCTTC. This codes for CASSLRATDEQFF.

The DNA of the CDR3 is TGCGCCAGCAGCTTCAATAGACAGGGTGTCACCGGGGAGCTGTTTTTT. This translates into CASSFNRQGVTGELFF. This chain connects TRBV5-1 to TRBJ2-2; 7 bases agree with TRBD1. Germline V gene lookup returns CDR1 SGHRS and CDR2 YFSETQ. This CDR3 is built from 16 residues. V was pared by 2 bases and J by 4 bases, with 8 bases of the junction left unmatched.

A remark on this clone: Other DNA sequences in the sample encode the same CDR3. The V call is TRBV5-1, the J call TRBJ2-7; TRBD1 agrees at 8 bases. Per germline, CDR1 SGHRS and CDR2 YFSETQ. V was clipped by 3 bases and J by 3 bases; unmatched bases: 2. This CDR3 has 13 amino acids. In DNA, the CDR3 is TGCGCCAGCAGCTGGGGGACAGGCTACGAGCAGTACTTC. It specifies CASSWGTGYEQYF.

V and J are TRBV7-3 and TRBJ2-2, with D perhaps TRBD1 or TRBD2 (5 bases each). Germline V gene data show CDR1 as SGHTA and CDR2 as FQGTGA. There are 15 residues in the CDR3. V was trimmed by 6 bases and J by 5 bases, leaving 16 bases between them. The CDR3 DNA follows: TGTGCCAGCAGTCCAACCCGAGGGGATACCGGGGAGCTGTTTTTT. This sequence encodes CASSPTRGDTGELFF.

This chain connects TRBV10-3 to TRBJ2-2; 7 bases are a match to TRBD1. V was clipped by 8 bases and J by 0 bases; unmatched bases: 6. Germline V gene sequence: CDR1 ENHRY, CDR2 SYGVKD. This CDR3 is 15 amino acids long. The CDR3 region has the DNA TGTGCCATCTCCTTAGGGACAGCGAACACCGGGGAGCTGTTTTTT. It codes for CAISLGTANTGELFF.

J is TRBJ1-1 and V is TRBV7-6; D gene uncertain. There are 13 residues in the CDR3. Between the trimmed V and J ends, which lost 2 bases and 1 base, there was a span of 5 bases. Germline-derived CDR1 and CDR2 are SGHVS and FNYEAQ. In DNA, the CDR3 is TGTGCCAGCAGCTTATTGACGAACACTGAAGCTTTCTTT. It specifies CASSLLTNTEAFF.

The rearrangement uses TRBV27 and TRBJ2-1, with D possibly called TRBD1 or TRBD2 (5 bases each). The CDR3 is made up of 16 amino acids. Germline V gene sequence: CDR1 MNHEY, CDR2 SMNVEV (reference sequence). Trimming took 6 bases from V and 9 from J, leaving 24 bases between them. This chain's CDR3 is CASSLHPGTPIFEQFF. In DNA, the CDR3 is TGTGCCAGCAGCCTACATCCCGGGACCCCCATTTTTGAGCAGTTCTTC.

This chain uses TRBV5-4 with TRBJ1-3, with D perhaps TRBD1 (6 bases). Germline V gene sequence: CDR1 SGHNT, CDR2 YYREEE (reference sequence). The V gene lost 3 bases and the J gene lost 4 bases, with 14 bases spanning the gap. The CDR3 extends over 15 amino acids. DNA of the CDR3: TGTGCCAGCAGCTCCTACAGGGAGCCCGGAAACACCATATATTTT. Its protein is CASSSYREPGNTIYF.

Concerning this clone itself: This sample includes further DNA sequences coding for the same CDR3. The V call is TRBV27, the J call TRBJ1-1, with TRBD1 identical over 9 bases. The germline CDR1 and CDR2 sequences are MNHEY and SMNVEV (reference sequence). The CDR3 has 14 amino acids. V lost 2 bases, J lost 3 bases, and 1 base stayed unmatched. CDR3 sequence: CASSLGTGYTEAFF. For the CDR3, the DNA is TGTGCCAGCAGTTTAGGGACAGGGTACACTGAAGCTTTCTTT.

The rearrangement links TRBV9 to TRBJ2-3, with TRBD2 matching over 10 bases. Germline lookup yields CDR1 SGDLS and CDR2 YYNGEE. V lost 5 bases to trimming and J lost 0 bases; unmatched junction nucleotides: 6. This CDR3 has 16 amino acids. Here the CDR3 DNA reads TGTGCCAGCAGTGAGGGACTAGCGCTAAGCACAGATACGCAGTATTTT. Amino acids: CASSEGLALSTDTQYF.

This chain links TRBV30 with TRBJ1-2; no clear D. The CDR3 length is 14 residues. The ends were cut back, 4 bases at V and 0 bases at J, with 12 bases in the middle. CDR1 is GTSNPN, CDR2 SVGIG, per germline (reference sequence). The CDR3 is CAWKLAEPNYGYTF. CDR3 bases: TGTGCCTGGAAGTTGGCTGAACCTAACTATGGCTACACCTTC. The variable domain in full, with the rest retrieved from reference TRBV30 and TRBJ1-2, is SQTIHQWPATLVQPVGSPLSLECTVEGTSNPNLYWYRQAAGRGLQLLFYSVGIGQISSEVPQNLSASRPQDRQFILSSKKLLLSDSGFYLCAWKLAEPNYGYTFGSGTRLTVV.

The chain couples TRBV19 to TRBJ2-7, with TRBD2 matching 9 bases. The CDR3 sequence is 15 residues long. Germline V gene sequence: CDR1 LNHDA, CDR2 SQIVND (reference sequence). Losses at the gene ends were 4 bases for V and 7 bases for J; bases not matched to a gene: 11. The CDR3 reads CASSSLAGVAREQYF. DNA for the CDR3: TGTGCCAGTAGTAGTTTAGCGGGAGTGGCTCGAGAGCAGTACTTC.

The chain combines TRBV29-1 with TRBJ2-1; 11 bases fit TRBD2. J lost 1 base, V lost 3 bases, and 8 bases had no gene match. CDR3 size: 17 residues. Germline CDR1 and CDR2: SQVTM and ANQGSEA. CDR3 nucleotide sequence: TGCAGCGTTGAGGCATCGACTAGCGGGGTATCCTACAATGAGCAGTTCTTC. Protein product: CSVEASTSGVSYNEQFF.

The CDR3 protein is CASSVGVSPYEQYF. The CDR3, as DNA: TGTGCCAGCAGCGTTGGGGTTTCTCCCTACGAGCAGTACTTC. V is TRBV11-2 and J is TRBJ2-7; D gene unclear. Trimming left V 5 bases short and J 2 bases short, with 13 bases between. The CDR3 runs 14 residues. CDR1 and CDR2 from the germline V gene are SGHAT and FQNNGV. The full variable domain, in which reference TRBV11-2 and TRBJ2-7 provide the parts outside the CDR3, is EAGVAQSPRYKIIEKRQSVAFWCNPISGHATLYWYQQILGQGPKLLIQFQNNGVVDDSQLPKDRFSAERLKGVDSTLKIQPAKLEDSAVYLCASSVGVSPYEQYFGPGTRLTVT.

This clone was observed a single time. The chain employs TRBV10-3 and TRBJ1-2; D unresolved. The ends were cut back, 8 bases at V and 4 bases at J, with 8 bases in the middle. The length of the CDR3 is 11 residues. The germline CDR1 and CDR2 sequences are ENHRY and SYGVKD. The CDR3 nucleotides are TGTGCCATCCAGTCAGGCTATGGCTACACCTTC. Its translation: CAIQSGYGYTF.

For this clone: The sample holds other DNA sequences that translate to the same CDR3. The chain has TRBV2 and TRBJ2-1; possibly TRBD2 for D (6 bases). CDR1 and CDR2 from the germline V gene are SNHLY and FYNNEI. CDR3 size: 15 residues. V was shortened by 3 bases and J by 4 bases, with 13 bases between the two germline ends. The CDR3 sequence is CASSDGARGYNEQFF. Here the CDR3 DNA reads TGTGCCAGCAGTGATGGGGCCCGGGGGTACAATGAGCAGTTCTTC.

A remark on this clone: Other DNA sequences within the sample encode an identical CDR3. The chain employs TRBV6-5 and TRBJ2-7; D unclear. Between the trimmed V and J ends, which lost 6 bases and 0 bases, there was a span of 12 bases. Looked up from germline, CDR1 is MNHEY and CDR2 is SVGAGI. The CDR3 runs to 14 residues. The CDR3 bases are TGTGCCAGCAGCAACCGGGTGTACTCCTACGAGCAGTACTTC. It is translated as CASSNRVYSYEQYF.

The chain couples TRBV28 to TRBJ2-5; 13 nucleotides agree with TRBD2. V shed 5 bases, J shed 4 bases, and the junction held 4 bases outside the gene matches. CDR3 size: 15 residues. Germline CDR1 and CDR2: MDHEN and SYDVKM. The CDR3 DNA is TGTGCCAGCAGTATACTAGCGGGAGGGCGAGAGACCCAGTACTTC. Its translation: CASSILAGGRETQYF.

The V and J genes are TRBV27 and TRBJ1-3, with TRBD1 matching 7 bases. CDR3 length: 15 amino acids. With 5 bases clipped from V and 3 bases from J, the junction kept 7 bases outside the gene matches. In germline, CDR1 is MNHEY, CDR2 SMNVEV (reference sequence). CDR3 sequence (DNA): TGTGCCAGCAGTCAGCGACAGGGCAGTGGAAACACCATATATTTT. It encodes CASSQRQGSGNTIYF.

About this clone itself: Additional DNA sequences in this sample encode the identical CDR3. This chain joins TRBV7-9 and TRBJ2-2; unclear D gene. The CDR3 contains 11 residues. CDR1 is SEHNR and CDR2 is FQNEAQ in the germline V gene (reference sequence). The germline V and J ends were trimmed by 6 bases and 5 bases, with 4 bases remaining between them. Here the CDR3 reads CASSQTGELFF. The CDR3 DNA reads TGTGCCAGCAGTCAGACCGGGGAGCTGTTTTTT.

This clone has just one count. The chain has TRBV6-1 and TRBJ1-5; D is unresolved. The CDR3 totals 14 residues. The V and J ends lost 6 bases and 3 bases respectively, with 12 bases between them. Germline V gene data show CDR1 as MNHNS and CDR2 as SASEGT. In DNA, the CDR3 is TGTGCCAGCAGACAAGGCCTCAACAATCAGCCCCAGCATTTT. Its translation: CASRQGLNNQPQHF.

This clone was seen once. The chain couples TRBV4-1 to TRBJ2-7; no definite D call. Per the germline V gene, CDR1 is MGHRA and CDR2 is YSYEKL. The CDR3 is 13 residues long. The germline V and J ends were trimmed by 0 bases and 5 bases, with 8 bases remaining between them. The CDR3 nucleotides read TGCGCCAGCAGCCAAGATTTTGATAACGAGCAGTACTTC. Translation: CASSQDFDNEQYF.